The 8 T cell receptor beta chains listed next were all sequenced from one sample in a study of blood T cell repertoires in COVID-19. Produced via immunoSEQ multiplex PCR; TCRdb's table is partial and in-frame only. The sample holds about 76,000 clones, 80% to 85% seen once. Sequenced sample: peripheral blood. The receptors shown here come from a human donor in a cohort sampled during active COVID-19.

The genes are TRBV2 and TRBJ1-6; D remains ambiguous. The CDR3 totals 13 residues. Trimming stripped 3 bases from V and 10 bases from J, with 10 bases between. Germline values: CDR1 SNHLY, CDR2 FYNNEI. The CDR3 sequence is CASSDFPRSPLHF. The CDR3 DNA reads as TGTGCCAGCAGTGATTTCCCTCGGTCACCCCTCCACTTT.

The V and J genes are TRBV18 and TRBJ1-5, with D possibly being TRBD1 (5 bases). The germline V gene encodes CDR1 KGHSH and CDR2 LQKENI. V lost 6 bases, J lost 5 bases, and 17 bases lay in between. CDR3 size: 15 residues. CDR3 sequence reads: CASSPTVLGDQPQHF. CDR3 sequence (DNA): TGTGCCAGCTCCCCAACGGTCCTAGGGGATCAGCCCCAGCATTTT.

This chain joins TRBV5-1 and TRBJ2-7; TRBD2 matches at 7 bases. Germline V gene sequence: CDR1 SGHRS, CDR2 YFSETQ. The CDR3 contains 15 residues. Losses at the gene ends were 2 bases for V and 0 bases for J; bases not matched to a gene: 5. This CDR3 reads CASSFRGGSSYEQYF. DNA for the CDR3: TGCGCCAGCAGCTTTAGGGGAGGGTCCTCCTACGAGCAGTACTTC.

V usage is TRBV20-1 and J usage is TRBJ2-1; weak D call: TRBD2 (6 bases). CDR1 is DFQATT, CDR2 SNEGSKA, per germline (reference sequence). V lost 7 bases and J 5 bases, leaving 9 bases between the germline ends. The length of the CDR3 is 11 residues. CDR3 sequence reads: CSGTGDNEQFF. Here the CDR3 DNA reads TGCAGTGGGACGGGGGACAATGAGCAGTTCTTC.

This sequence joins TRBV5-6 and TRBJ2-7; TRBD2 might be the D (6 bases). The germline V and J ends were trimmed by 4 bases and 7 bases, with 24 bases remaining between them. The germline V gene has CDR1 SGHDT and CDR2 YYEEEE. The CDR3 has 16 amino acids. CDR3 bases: TGTGCCAGCAGCGGAAGCCATAGCGGATTCGTACGGGAGCAGTACTTC. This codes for CASSGSHSGFVREQYF.

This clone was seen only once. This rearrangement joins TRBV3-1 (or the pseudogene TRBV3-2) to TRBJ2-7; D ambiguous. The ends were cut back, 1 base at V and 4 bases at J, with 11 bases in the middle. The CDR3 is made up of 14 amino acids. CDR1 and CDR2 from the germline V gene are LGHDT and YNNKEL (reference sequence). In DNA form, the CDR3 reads TGTGCCAGCAGCCAAGGTTCGGCTAGATACGAGCAGTACTTC. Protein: CASSQGSARYEQYF.

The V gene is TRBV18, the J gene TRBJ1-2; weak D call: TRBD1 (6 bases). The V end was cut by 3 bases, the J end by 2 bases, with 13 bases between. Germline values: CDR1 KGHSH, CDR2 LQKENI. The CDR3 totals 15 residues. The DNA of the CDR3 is TGTGCCAGCTCACCCACGGGGGGCGTAAACTATGGCTACACCTTC. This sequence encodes CASSPTGGVNYGYTF.

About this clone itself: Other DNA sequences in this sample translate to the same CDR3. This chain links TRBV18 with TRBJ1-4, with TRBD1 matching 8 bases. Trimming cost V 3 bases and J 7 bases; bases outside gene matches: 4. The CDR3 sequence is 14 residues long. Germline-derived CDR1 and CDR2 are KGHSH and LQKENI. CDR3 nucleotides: TGTGCCAGCTCACCGAGACAGGGGACTGAAAAACTGTTTTTT. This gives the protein CASSPRQGTEKLFF.